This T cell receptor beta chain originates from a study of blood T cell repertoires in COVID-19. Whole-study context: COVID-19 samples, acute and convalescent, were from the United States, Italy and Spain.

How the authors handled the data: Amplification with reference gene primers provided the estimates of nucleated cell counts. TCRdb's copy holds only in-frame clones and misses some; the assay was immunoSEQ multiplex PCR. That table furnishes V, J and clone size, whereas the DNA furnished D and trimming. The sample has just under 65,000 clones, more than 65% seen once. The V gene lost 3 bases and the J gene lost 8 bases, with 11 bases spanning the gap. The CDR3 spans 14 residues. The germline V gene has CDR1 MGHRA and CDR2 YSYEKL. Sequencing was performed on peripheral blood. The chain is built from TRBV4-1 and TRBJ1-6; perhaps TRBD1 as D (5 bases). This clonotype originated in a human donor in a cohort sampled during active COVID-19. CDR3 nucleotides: TGCGCCAGCAGCCACCCGGACACCTATTCACCCCTCCACTTT. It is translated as CASSHPDTYSPLHF.